This TCR beta chain came from a study of molecular identifiers for immune sequencing clone quantification. Broader study findings: Underestimated sizes of highly expanded clones could result from identical TCR molecules that share a barcode.

In this sample, this clonotype turned up once. Its antigen is as yet unknown. A read error is possible here, since a much larger clone lies one base away. Methods described previously, with TCR primers listed, were used for bulk TCR libraries. TCRdb passed the PCR reads through MiXCR, listing each CDR3 protein once. The table has hundreds of thousands of distinct CDR3 sequences, less than 20% seen once; the top ten hold 0.7% to 1%. The naive CD8 libraries originated from between roughly 20,000 and 1,000,000 sorted cells and drew on 10%, 30% or 50% RNA. For naive CD8 T cells, sorting used the CD8+CD4-CCR7+CD45RA+ phenotype. The length of the CDR3 is 17 residues. Germline lookup yields CDR1 SGHRS and CDR2 YFSETQ.

This TCR came from a human donor in good health. Some libraries in this study had Jurkat cell RNA spiked in. Sequencing input: naive CD8+ T cells from blood, with Jurkat cell RNA spiked in. The subset is: FACS-sorted CD8+CD4-CCR7+CD45RA+ naive T cells. The gene calls are TRBV5-1 and TRBJ2-3; a weak D match, TRBD2 (5 bases). The CDR3 is CASKTSTILGGTDAQYF. The CDR3 coding sequence is TGCGCCAGCAAGACGTCAACCATTCTAGGAGGTACAGATGCGCAGTATTTT.